These 12 T cell receptor beta chains came from one sample sequenced in a study of blood T cell repertoires in COVID-19. The method was immunoSEQ multiplex PCR; TCRdb's version includes in-frame clones alone and lacks a portion of them. The sample includes 120,000 or so clones, more than 70% of them seen just once. Sequenced sample: peripheral blood. These receptors came from a human donor in a cohort sampled during active COVID-19.

This rearrangement joins TRBV5-8 to TRBJ1-5; 9 bases agree with TRBD1. The CDR3 sequence is 18 residues long. V was clipped by 0 bases and J by 0 bases; unmatched bases: 7. Germline-derived CDR1 and CDR2 are SGHTS and YDEGEE. The CDR3 DNA is TGTGCCAGCAGCTTGGCAGCCGGGACAGGGTATAGCAATCAGCCCCAGCATTTT. Translating gives CASSLAAGTGYSNQPQHF.

This chain joins TRBV10-3 and TRBJ2-3, with 7 positions matching TRBD2. Trimming at V came to 2 bases and at J to 1 base, leaving 3 bases not matched to a gene. Germline CDR1 reads ENHRY; CDR2 reads SYGVKD. This CDR3 comprises 15 residues. This CDR3 is CAISEREGGTDTQYF. CDR3 bases: TGTGCCATCAGTGAGAGGGAGGGCGGCACAGATACGCAGTATTTT.

The V and J genes are TRBV15 and TRBJ2-4; possibly TRBD1 for D (6 bases). Germline V gene data show CDR1 as LNHNV and CDR2 as YYDKDF (reference sequence). The CDR3 consists of 16 residues. Trimming shortened V by 0 bases and J by 2 bases, and 11 bases separated the two germline ends. Written as DNA, the CDR3 is TGTGCCACCAGCAGAGAAAGTACAGGGTCCAAAAACATTCAGTACTTC. Protein sequence: CATSRESTGSKNIQYF.

This chain joins TRBV4-2 and TRBJ2-7; 7 bases match TRBD2. V was pared by 2 bases and J by 1 base, with 8 bases of the junction left unmatched. This CDR3 has 16 amino acids. Germline loops: CDR1 LGHNA, CDR2 YNFKEQ. The CDR3 region has the DNA TGTGCCAGCAGCCAAAAATCACCGGGACTATCCTACGAGCAGTACTTC. Translation: CASSQKSPGLSYEQYF.

CDR3 nucleotides: TGTGCCAGCAGGGATTTAGCTAGCGGGAGGTTCTCGGGGGAGACCCAGTACTTC. Translation gives CASRDLASGRFSGETQYF. This chain joins TRBV7-6 and TRBJ2-5, with 11 bases fitting TRBD2. CDR1 and CDR2 from the germline V gene are SGHVS and FNYEAQ. Unmatched junction bases numbered 17, after V lost 6 bases and J lost 5 bases. The CDR3 extends over 18 amino acids. The full variable domain, completed using reference TRBV7-6 and TRBJ2-5, is GAGVSQSPRYKVTKRGQDVALRCDPISGHVSLYWYRQALGQGPEFLTYFNYEAQQDKSGLPNDRFSAERPEGSISTLTIQRTEQRDSAMYRCASRDLASGRFSGETQYFGPGTRLLVL.

The gene calls are TRBV5-4 and TRBJ2-7, with a possible D match to TRBD1 (6 bases). V shed 4 bases and J shed 5 bases, with 13 bases lying between them. This CDR3 spans 13 amino acids. From germline, CDR1 is SGHNT and CDR2 YYREEE (reference sequence). The CDR3 here is CASSIQGSHEQYF. The CDR3 DNA follows: TGTGCCAGCAGCATACAGGGTAGCCACGAGCAGTACTTC.

This sequence joins TRBV19 and TRBJ2-7; D uncertain. Looked up from germline, CDR1 is LNHDA and CDR2 is SQIVND (reference sequence). V dropped 4 bases and J dropped 0 bases, with 10 bases sitting between them. The CDR3 has 14 amino acids. In DNA, the CDR3 is TGTGCCAGTAGTAGCCGTGGCCACTCCTACGAGCAGTACTTC. The encoded protein is CASSSRGHSYEQYF.

The chain is built from TRBV6-1 and TRBJ2-2; 8 bases agree with TRBD1. There are 16 residues in the CDR3. J lost 3 bases, V lost 1 base, and 4 bases had no gene match. CDR1 MNHNS and CDR2 SASEGT come from the germline V gene. DNA for the CDR3: TGTGCCAGCAGTGAAGGGGACAGGTTATACACCGGGGAGCTGTTTTTT. Protein sequence: CASSEGDRLYTGELFF.

This chain connects TRBV4-2 to TRBJ2-7; 9 bases agree with TRBD2. V was clipped by 3 bases and J by 3 bases; unmatched bases: 0. The CDR3 runs 13 residues. Germline V CDR1 and CDR2: LGHNA, YNFKEQ. CDR3 residues: CASSHSGSYEQYF. CDR3 nucleotide sequence: TGTGCCAGCAGCCATAGCGGGAGCTACGAGCAGTACTTC.

This sequence joins TRBV5-1 and TRBJ2-3, with D possibly being TRBD1 (5 bases). The CDR3 is 15 amino acids. From germline, CDR1 is SGHRS and CDR2 YFSETQ. V was cut by 4 bases and J by 0 bases, with 12 bases left in between. Written as DNA, the CDR3 is TGCGCCAGCAGCGGTGGGTCAGGGAGCACAGATACGCAGTATTTT. Amino acid sequence: CASSGGSGSTDTQYF.

This chain links TRBV11-2 with TRBJ2-7; possibly TRBD1 for D (6 bases). The CDR3 runs to 13 residues. Trimming pared 4 bases from V and 5 bases from J, leaving 12 bases between. Germline assignment: CDR1 SGHAT and CDR2 FQNNGV. The CDR3 loop is CASSYSGGHEQYF. CDR3 DNA sequence: TGTGCCAGCAGCTATAGTGGGGGCCACGAGCAGTACTTC. Together with reference TRBV11-2 and TRBJ2-7, the CDR3 gives the full variable domain: EAGVAQSPRYKIIEKRQSVAFWCNPISGHATLYWYQQILGQGPKLLIQFQNNGVVDDSQLPKDRFSAERLKGVDSTLKIQPAKLEDSAVYLCASSYSGGHEQYFGPGTRLTVT.

This chain uses TRBV7-8 with TRBJ1-2, with 7 bases aligning to TRBD1. The CDR3 runs 15 residues. Germline V gives CDR1 SGHVS, CDR2 FQNEAQ. Losses at the gene ends were 1 base for V and 2 bases for J; bases not matched to a gene: 4. In DNA, the CDR3 is TGTGCCAGCAGCTTAGAGGGGGCGCAAAACTATGGCTACACCTTC. Residues: CASSLEGAQNYGYTF.